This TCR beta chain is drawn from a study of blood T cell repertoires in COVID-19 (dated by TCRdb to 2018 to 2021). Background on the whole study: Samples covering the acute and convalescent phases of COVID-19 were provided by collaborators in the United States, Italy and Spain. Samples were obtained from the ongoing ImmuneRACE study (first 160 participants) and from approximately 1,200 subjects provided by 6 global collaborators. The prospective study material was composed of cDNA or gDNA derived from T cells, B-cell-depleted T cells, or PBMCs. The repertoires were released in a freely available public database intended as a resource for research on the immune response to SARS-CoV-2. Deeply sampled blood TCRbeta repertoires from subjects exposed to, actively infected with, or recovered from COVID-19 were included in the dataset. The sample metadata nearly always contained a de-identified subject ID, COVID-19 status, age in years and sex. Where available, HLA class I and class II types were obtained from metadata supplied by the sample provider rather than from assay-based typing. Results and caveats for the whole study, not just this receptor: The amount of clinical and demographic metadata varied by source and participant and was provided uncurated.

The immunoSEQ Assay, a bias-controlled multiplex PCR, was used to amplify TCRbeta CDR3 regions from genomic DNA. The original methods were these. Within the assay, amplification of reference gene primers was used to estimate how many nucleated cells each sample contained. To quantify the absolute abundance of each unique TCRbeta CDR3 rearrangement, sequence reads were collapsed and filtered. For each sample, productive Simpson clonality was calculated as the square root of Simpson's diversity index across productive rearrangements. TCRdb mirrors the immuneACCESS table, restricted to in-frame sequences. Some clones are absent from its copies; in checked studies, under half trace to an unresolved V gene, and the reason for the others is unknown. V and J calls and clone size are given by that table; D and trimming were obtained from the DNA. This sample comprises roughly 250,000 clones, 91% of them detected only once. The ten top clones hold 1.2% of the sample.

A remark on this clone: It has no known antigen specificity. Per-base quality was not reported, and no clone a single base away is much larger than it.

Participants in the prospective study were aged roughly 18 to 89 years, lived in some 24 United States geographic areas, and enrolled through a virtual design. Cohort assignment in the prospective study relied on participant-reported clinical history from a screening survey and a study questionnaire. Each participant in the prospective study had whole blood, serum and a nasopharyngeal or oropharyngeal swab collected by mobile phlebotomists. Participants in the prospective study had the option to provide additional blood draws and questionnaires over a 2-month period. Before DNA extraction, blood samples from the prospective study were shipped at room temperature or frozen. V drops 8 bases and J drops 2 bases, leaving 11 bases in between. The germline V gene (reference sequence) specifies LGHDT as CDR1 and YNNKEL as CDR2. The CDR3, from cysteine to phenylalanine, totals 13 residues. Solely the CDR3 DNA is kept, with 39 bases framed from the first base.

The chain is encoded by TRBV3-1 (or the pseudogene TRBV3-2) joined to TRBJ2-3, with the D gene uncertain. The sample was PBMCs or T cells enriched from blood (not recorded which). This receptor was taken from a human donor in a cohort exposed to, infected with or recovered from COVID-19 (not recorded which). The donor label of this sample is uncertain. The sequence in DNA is TGTGCCAGCCTCCCCGGGTACACAGATACGCAGTATTTT. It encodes CASLPGYTDTQYF.